These 27 T cell receptor beta chains came from one sample sequenced in a study of blood T cell repertoires in COVID-19. The data were produced by immunoSEQ multiplex PCR, yet TCRdb's version contains in-frame clones alone and is incomplete. This sample has 250,000 or so clones, with about 88% found just once. Material: peripheral blood. Receptors originate from a man aged 30 to 39 with active or convalescent COVID-19.

This rearrangement joins TRBV4-1 to TRBJ2-7; 9 bases fit TRBD1. The V segment lost 4 bases and the J segment 2 bases; nucleotides outside the gene matches: 6. The CDR3 extends over 15 amino acids. CDR1 MGHRA and CDR2 YSYEKL come from the germline V gene. This CDR3 reads CASSLTGQGTYEQYF. The CDR3 coding sequence is TGCGCCAGCAGCCTAACGGGACAGGGAACCTACGAGCAGTACTTC.

The V call is TRBV9, the J call TRBJ2-3; TRBD2 is a possible D gene (5 bases). The CDR3 totals 13 residues. Germline CDR1 and CDR2: SGDLS and YYNGEE. The V gene lost 3 bases and the J gene lost 2 bases, with 7 bases spanning the gap. The CDR3 spells CASSATTTDTQYF. For the CDR3, the DNA is TGTGCCAGCAGCGCGACTACCACAGATACGCAGTATTTT.

V and J are TRBV29-1 and TRBJ1-2; no reliable D call. Trimming shortened V by 3 bases and J by 4 bases, and 9 bases separated the two germline ends. Per germline, CDR1 SQVTM and CDR2 ANQGSEA. The CDR3 totals 12 residues. The CDR3 loop reads CSVEETGYGYTF. The CDR3 nucleotides are TGCAGCGTTGAGGAGACGGGCTATGGCTACACCTTC. Variable domain in full (rest from reference TRBV29-1 and TRBJ1-2): SAVISQKPSRDICQRGTSLTIQCQVDSQVTMMFWYRQQPGQSLTLIATANQGSEATYESGFVIDKFPISRPNLTFSTLTVSNMSPEDSSIYLCSVEETGYGYTFGSGTRLTVV.

This clone was observed a single time. The chain employs TRBV27 and TRBJ1-5, with D maybe TRBD1 (6 bases). The CDR3 runs 17 residues. From germline, CDR1 is MNHEY and CDR2 SMNVEV (reference sequence). Trimming left V 1 base short and J 2 bases short, with 15 bases between. CDR3 amino acids: CASSLYPPGVGNQPQHF. The CDR3 DNA reads TGTGCCAGCAGTTTATACCCGCCAGGGGTTGGCAATCAGCCCCAGCATTTT.

The chain links TRBV3-1 (or the pseudogene TRBV3-2) to TRBJ1-1; tentatively, D is TRBD1 (5 bases). The V gene lost 0 bases and the J gene lost 4 bases, with 21 bases spanning the gap. This CDR3 is 18 amino acids long. The germline V gene has CDR1 LGHDT and CDR2 YNNKEL (reference sequence). The CDR3 spells CASSQDLYSVGEGTEAFF. The CDR3 region has the DNA TGTGCCAGCAGCCAAGATCTGTATTCAGTGGGGGAGGGCACTGAAGCTTTCTTT.

V usage is TRBV5-1 and J usage is TRBJ1-3; 7 positions match TRBD1. This CDR3 is built from 17 residues. V lost 4 bases to trimming and J lost 0 bases; unmatched junction nucleotides: 10. The germline V gene encodes CDR1 SGHRS and CDR2 YFSETQ. In DNA form, the CDR3 reads TGCGCCAGCAGCCCGAGGACAGGCCCTCTCTCTGGAAACACCATATATTTT. This sequence encodes CASSPRTGPLSGNTIYF.

The V call is TRBV9, the J call TRBJ2-2, with TRBD2 matching 8 bases. Germline V CDR1 and CDR2: SGDLS, YYNGEE. V was clipped by 1 base and J by 3 bases; unmatched bases: 5. The CDR3 length is 16 residues. CDR3 in amino acids: CASSVSLRGDTGELFF. For the CDR3, the DNA is TGTGCCAGCAGCGTAAGTCTGCGGGGGGACACCGGGGAGCTGTTTTTT. Filled out from reference TRBV9 and TRBJ2-2, the complete variable domain reads DSGVTQTPKHLITATGQRVTLRCSPRSGDLSVYWYQQSLDQGLQFLIQYYNGEERAKGNILERFSAQQFPDLHSELNLSSLELGDSALYFCASSVSLRGDTGELFFGEGSRLTVL.

V usage is TRBV29-1 and J usage is TRBJ2-5; D possibly corresponds to TRBD2 (5 bases). CDR1 is SQVTM and CDR2 is ANQGSEA in the germline V gene. Trimming removed 7 bases at V and 6 bases at J, with 15 bases between. The CDR3 has 12 amino acids. In DNA form, the CDR3 reads TGCAGCGCCGGGGTACAGATCCAGACCCAGTACTTC. Translating it yields CSAGVQIQTQYF.

This chain uses TRBV7-6 with TRBJ1-5, with D maybe TRBD1 (6 bases). This CDR3 is 16 amino acids long. The germline V and J ends were trimmed by 3 bases and 0 bases, with 12 bases remaining between them. Germline assignment: CDR1 SGHVS and CDR2 FNYEAQ. CDR3 protein: CASSLVSGDSNQPQHF. DNA for the CDR3: TGTGCCAGCAGCTTGGTCTCAGGGGATAGCAATCAGCCCCAGCATTTT.

The chain carries TRBV9 and TRBJ2-2, with unresolved D. The germline V and J ends were trimmed by 0 bases and 2 bases, with 8 bases remaining between them. CDR3 length: 15 residues. CDR1 and CDR2 (germline): SGDLS, YYNGEE. The CDR3 sequence: CASSVGNYNTGELFF. CDR3 coding DNA: TGTGCCAGCAGCGTAGGGAACTACAACACCGGGGAGCTGTTTTTT. Using reference TRBV9 and TRBJ2-2 for the parts outside the CDR3, the full variable domain is DSGVTQTPKHLITATGQRVTLRCSPRSGDLSVYWYQQSLDQGLQFLIQYYNGEERAKGNILERFSAQQFPDLHSELNLSSLELGDSALYFCASSVGNYNTGELFFGEGSRLTVL.

The chain uses TRBV9 and TRBJ2-7, with a tentative D call TRBD1 (6 bases). Trimming left V 4 bases short and J 1 base short, with 15 bases between. Per the germline V gene, CDR1 is SGDLS and CDR2 is YYNGEE. CDR3 size: 15 residues. CDR3 DNA sequence: TGTGCCAGCAGCAGATATGGGACATCATCCTACGAGCAGTACTTC. This gives the protein CASSRYGTSSYEQYF.

The count of this clone is one. CDR3 sequence reads: CASSLGLVGQVNQPQHF. CDR3 sequence (DNA): TGTGCCAGCAGCTTGGGTCTAGTTGGACAGGTCAATCAGCCCCAGCATTTT. V and J are TRBV5-6 and TRBJ1-5; 7 bases match TRBD1. The ends lost 0 bases at V and 3 bases at J; junction bases unmatched: 9. The CDR3 runs 17 residues. Germline V lookup: CDR1 SGHDT, CDR2 YYEEEE.

This chain joins TRBV4-1 and TRBJ2-3; perhaps TRBD2 as D (5 bases). CDR1 is MGHRA and CDR2 is YSYEKL in the germline V gene. The V end was cut by 2 bases, the J end by 3 bases, with 12 bases between. The CDR3 is 15 amino acids. The CDR3, as DNA: TGCGCCAGCAGCCAAATCAACGGGGATACAGATACGCAGTATTTT. It specifies CASSQINGDTDTQYF.

This chain connects TRBV27 to TRBJ2-7; 8 bases agree with TRBD2. The CDR3 runs to 18 residues. V gave up 5 bases and J gave up 5 bases; unmatched junction bases: 20. Germline loops: CDR1 MNHEY, CDR2 SMNVEV (reference sequence). Written as DNA, the CDR3 is TGTGCCAGCAGTCCCAGGGTAGCGGGATACCTACCTTCGCACGAGCAGTACTTC. It translates to CASSPRVAGYLPSHEQYF.

The chain employs TRBV7-6 and TRBJ2-3; TRBD2 agrees at 9 bases. This CDR3 is built from 20 residues. V was pared by 5 bases and J by 2 bases, with 20 bases of the junction left unmatched. CDR1 SGHVS and CDR2 FNYEAQ come from the germline V gene. CDR3 amino acids: CASSPQPSFPAGGNTDTQYF. The DNA of the CDR3 is TGTGCCAGCAGCCCACAACCGTCGTTTCCAGCGGGGGGTAACACAGATACGCAGTATTTT. Looking up the rest from reference TRBV7-6 and TRBJ2-3 gives the full variable domain: GAGVSQSPRYKVTKRGQDVALRCDPISGHVSLYWYRQALGQGPEFLTYFNYEAQQDKSGLPNDRFSAERPEGSISTLTIQRTEQRDSAMYRCASSPQPSFPAGGNTDTQYFGPGTRLTVL.

This clone was seen only once. J is TRBJ1-5 and V is TRBV4-1; possible D gene TRBD1, 5 bases. V was clipped by 4 bases and J by 0 bases, with 10 bases between them. The CDR3 contains 15 residues. Germline V lookup: CDR1 MGHRA, CDR2 YSYEKL. The CDR3 coding sequence is TGCGCCAGCAGCCGTGGACAATTTAGCAATCAGCCCCAGCATTTT. Translating it yields CASSRGQFSNQPQHF.

The chain is built from TRBV6-1 and TRBJ1-3; 8 nucleotides line up with TRBD1. This CDR3 spans 17 amino acids. CDR1 MNHNS and CDR2 SASEGT come from the germline V gene. With V trimmed by 2 bases and J by 4 bases, 10 bases remained unmatched. In DNA form, the CDR3 reads TGTGCCAGCAGTGAAAAACGGCAGGGGGCGCACGGAAACACCATATATTTT. Translation: CASSEKRQGAHGNTIYF.

This rearrangement joins TRBV4-2 to TRBJ1-5, with 7 bases fitting TRBD1. The germline V gene has CDR1 LGHNA and CDR2 YNFKEQ. The CDR3 runs to 16 residues. With 4 bases clipped from V and 2 bases from J, the junction kept 8 bases outside the gene matches. CDR3 residues: CASSRRDREGNQPQHF. Written as DNA, the CDR3 is TGTGCCAGCAGCCGCCGGGACAGAGAGGGCAATCAGCCCCAGCATTTT.

The chain has TRBV6-1 and TRBJ2-3, with 7 nucleotides matching TRBD2. The germline V gene has CDR1 MNHNS and CDR2 SASEGT. The trim removed 2 bases at V and 0 bases at J, leaving 8 bases unmatched. The CDR3 totals 17 residues. CDR3 DNA sequence: TGTGCCAGCAGTGAACTTTCGGCGGGAGCCAGCACAGATACGCAGTATTTT. It encodes CASSELSAGASTDTQYF.

In its sample, this clone was seen a few times. The chain couples TRBV11-3 to TRBJ2-7; 8 bases fit TRBD1. V shed 4 bases, J shed 0 bases, and the junction held 5 bases outside the gene matches. This CDR3 spans 15 amino acids. Looked up from germline, CDR1 is SGHNT and CDR2 is YENEEA. The CDR3 region has the DNA TGTGCCAGCAGCTCATCGACAGGGGTCTCCTACGAGCAGTACTTC. Amino acid sequence: CASSSSTGVSYEQYF.

The DNA for the CDR3 is TGTGCCAGTAGTGCCTACAGGGCAACTAATGAAAAACTGTTTTTT. Translating it yields CASSAYRATNEKLFF. This rearrangement joins TRBV19 to TRBJ1-4; TRBD1 might be the D (6 bases). Germline CDR1 is LNHDA and CDR2 is SQIVND (reference sequence). CDR3 length: 15 amino acids. Between the trimmed V and J ends, which lost 5 bases and 0 bases, there was a span of 10 bases.

The genes are TRBV6-5 and TRBJ1-6; the D is unclear. Germline CDR1 and CDR2: MNHEY and SVGAGI. V lost 4 bases and J 9 bases, leaving 16 bases between the germline ends. The CDR3 is made up of 15 amino acids. The CDR3, as DNA: TGTGCCAGCAGTTTTGACACGGAAGGCCCTTCACCCCTCCACTTT. Protein: CASSFDTEGPSPLHF.

V gene TRBV12-3 or TRBV12-4 combines with J gene TRBJ2-1; 8 bases line up with TRBD2. The CDR3 runs to 13 residues. The J segment lost 10 bases and the V segment lost 6 bases, leaving 8 bases of the junction unmatched. CDR3 residues: CASSPAGGGEQFF. The CDR3 DNA is TGTGCCAGCAGCCCCGCGGGGGGCGGGGAGCAGTTCTTC.

The chain recombines TRBV12-5 with TRBJ1-3, with 7 nucleotides matching TRBD1. The CDR3 contains 17 residues. Germline V lookup: CDR1 LGHNT, CDR2 FRNRAP. After removal of 0 bases from V and 1 base from J, the junction contained 6 bases not matched to a gene. The CDR3 loop reads CASGLVLAGGSGNTIYF. The CDR3 bases are TGTGCTAGTGGTTTGGTACTCGCAGGGGGTTCTGGAAACACCATATATTTT.

The CDR3 spells CAWSGTGGYTF. DNA of the CDR3: TGTGCCTGGAGCGGGACTGGCGGCTACACCTTC. The chain is built from TRBV30 and TRBJ1-2; TRBD1 is a possible D gene (5 bases). The CDR3 loop spans 11 amino acids. CDR1 and CDR2 from the germline V gene are GTSNPN and SVGIG (reference sequence). V gave up 3 bases and J gave up 8 bases, with 10 bases separating them.

The chain employs TRBV6-6 and TRBJ2-7; 13 bases agree with TRBD2. Germline-derived CDR1 and CDR2 are MNHNY and SVGAGI (reference sequence). V lost 5 bases and J lost 4; bases outside the gene matches: 17. The CDR3 has 19 residues. The CDR3, as DNA: TGTGCCAGCAGTCAGACCGGGACTAGCGGGGCGATTGGGTTTTACGAGCAGTACTTC. This sequence encodes CASSQTGTSGAIGFYEQYF.

The chain carries TRBV27 and TRBJ2-7; D call uncertain. The germline V gene encodes CDR1 MNHEY and CDR2 SMNVEV (reference sequence). The CDR3 runs 13 residues. V dropped 5 bases and J dropped 4 bases, with 12 bases sitting between them. CDR3 DNA sequence: TGTGCCAGCAGTCTTGGGCTTAAATACGAGCAGTACTTC. Protein product: CASSLGLKYEQYF.